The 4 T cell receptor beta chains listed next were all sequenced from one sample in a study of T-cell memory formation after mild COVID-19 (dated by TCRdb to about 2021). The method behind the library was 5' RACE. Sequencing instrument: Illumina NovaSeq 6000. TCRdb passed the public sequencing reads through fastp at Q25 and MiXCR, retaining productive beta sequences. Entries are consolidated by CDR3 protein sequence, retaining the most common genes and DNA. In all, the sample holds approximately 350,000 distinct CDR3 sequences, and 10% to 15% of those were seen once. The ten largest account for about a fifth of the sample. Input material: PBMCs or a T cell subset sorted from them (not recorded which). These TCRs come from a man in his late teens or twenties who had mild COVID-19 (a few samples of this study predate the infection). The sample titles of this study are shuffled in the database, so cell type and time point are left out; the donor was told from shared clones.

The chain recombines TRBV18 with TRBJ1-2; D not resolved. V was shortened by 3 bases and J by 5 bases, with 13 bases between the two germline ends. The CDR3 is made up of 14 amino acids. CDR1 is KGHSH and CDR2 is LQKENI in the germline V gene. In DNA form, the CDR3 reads TGTGCCAGCTCACCGAGGACTCGCCCGTATGGCTACACCTTC. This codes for CASSPRTRPYGYTF.

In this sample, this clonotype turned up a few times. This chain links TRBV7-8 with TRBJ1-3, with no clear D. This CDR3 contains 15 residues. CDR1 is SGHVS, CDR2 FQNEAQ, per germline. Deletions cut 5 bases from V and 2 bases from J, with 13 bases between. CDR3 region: CASSLPGRAGNTIYF. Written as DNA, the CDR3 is TGTGCCAGCAGCCTACCGGGGAGGGCTGGAAACACCATATATTTT.

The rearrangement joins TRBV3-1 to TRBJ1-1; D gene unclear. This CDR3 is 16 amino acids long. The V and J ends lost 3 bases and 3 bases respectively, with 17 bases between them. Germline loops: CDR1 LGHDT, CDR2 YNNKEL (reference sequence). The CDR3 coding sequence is TGTGCCAGCAGCCACTCAGACGGCCCAAGGGACACTGAAGCTTTCTTT. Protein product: CASSHSDGPRDTEAFF.

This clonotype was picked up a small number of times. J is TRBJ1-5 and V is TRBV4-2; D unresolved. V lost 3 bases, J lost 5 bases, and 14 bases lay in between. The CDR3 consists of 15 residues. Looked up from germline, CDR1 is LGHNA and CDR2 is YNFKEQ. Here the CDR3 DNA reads TGTGCCAGCAGCCAGCAGGTGGAGGTCGATCAGCCCCAGCATTTT. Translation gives CASSQQVEVDQPQHF.